The 31 T cell receptor beta chains below come from one sample, sequenced in a study of cytomegalovirus exposure and HLA in healthy donors listed by TCRdb under 2017. The protocol used for the library was the immunoSEQ multiplex PCR assay. For the multiplex PCR, a mixture combining 60 forward primers for TCR Vbeta segments and 13 reverse primers for TCR Jbeta segments was used. The immuneACCESS repertoire file appears here via TCRdb, limited to in-frame rearrangements. These files lack a portion of the clones; in checked studies, under half of the deficit traces to unresolved V genes, and the cause of the others is not known. Across this sample there are some 40,000 clones, with more than 50% seen only once. Of the sample, more than 5% is held by the ten largest clones. Sequencing input: PBMCs. The receptors were gathered from a middle-aged woman in good health and CMV-seropositive.

In its sample, this clone was seen a few times. The chain is built from TRBV18 and TRBJ2-2; TRBD2 aligns across 10 bases. Germline loops: CDR1 KGHSH, CDR2 LQKENI. V lost 6 bases, J lost 3 bases, and 16 bases stayed unmatched. The CDR3 contains 19 residues. The CDR3 loop is CASSHQSSAGGRYTGELFF. CDR3 nucleotide sequence: TGTGCCAGCTCGCACCAGTCTTCAGCGGGGGGGCGTTACACCGGGGAGCTGTTTTTT.

The CDR3 here is CASSVDRGADTQYF. CDR3 DNA: TGTGCCAGCAGCGTAGACAGGGGCGCAGATACGCAGTATTTT. The J gene is TRBJ2-3, the V gene TRBV9; 7 bases are a match to TRBD1. CDR3 size: 14 residues. Trimming removed 0 bases from V and 4 bases from J; junction bases left unmatched: 2. The germline V gene encodes CDR1 SGDLS and CDR2 YYNGEE.

The chain recombines TRBV30 with TRBJ2-7; TRBD1 aligns across 10 bases. The J segment lost 5 bases and the V segment lost 3 bases, leaving 7 bases of the junction unmatched. The CDR3 is 14 residues long. Germline lookup yields CDR1 GTSNPN and CDR2 SVGIG (reference sequence). The CDR3 sequence: CAWSTRTGGNEQYF. CDR3 coding DNA: TGTGCCTGGAGCACTAGGACAGGGGGGAACGAGCAGTACTTC.

J is TRBJ2-5 and V is TRBV9; TRBD1 is a possible D gene (6 bases). There are 16 residues in the CDR3. CDR1 is SGDLS and CDR2 is YYNGEE in the germline V gene. V was clipped by 0 bases and J by 3 bases, with 15 bases between them. DNA for the CDR3: TGTGCCAGCAGCGTAGGGGGGCGACAATTGAAAGAGACCCAGTACTTC. Translated, it gives CASSVGGRQLKETQYF.

This rearrangement joins TRBV14 to TRBJ1-2, with 8 bases lining up with TRBD1. From germline, CDR1 is SGHDN and CDR2 FVKESK. V was clipped by 2 bases and J by 7 bases; unmatched bases: 6. CDR3 length equals 14 residues. The CDR3 loop is CASSQSGQGSGYTF. Written as DNA, the CDR3 is TGTGCCAGCAGCCAAAGTGGACAGGGCAGTGGCTACACCTTC.

The chain combines TRBV4-1 with TRBJ1-4; 12 bases align to TRBD1. The V segment lost 4 bases and the J segment 1 base; nucleotides outside the gene matches: 10. The CDR3 runs to 19 residues. Germline CDR1 MGHRA, CDR2 YSYEKL. The CDR3 DNA is TGCGCCAGCAGCCTTGGGACAGGGGGCTATGGAATAACTAATGAAAAACTGTTTTTT. Residues: CASSLGTGGYGITNEKLFF.

This clone occurred a few times. The chain couples TRBV6-5 to TRBJ2-7; TRBD2 matches at 8 bases. The V segment lost 2 bases and the J segment 0 bases; nucleotides outside the gene matches: 3. Germline values: CDR1 MNHEY, CDR2 SVGAGI. The CDR3 sequence is 15 residues long. Written as DNA, the CDR3 is TGTGCCAGCAGTTACAGACTAGCGACCTCCTACGAGCAGTACTTC. Its translation: CASSYRLATSYEQYF.

The chain has TRBV2 and TRBJ2-5; the D is unclear. V lost 0 bases, J lost 7 bases, and 15 bases lay in between. The CDR3 runs 15 residues. The germline V gene has CDR1 SNHLY and CDR2 FYNNEI. The CDR3 nucleotides read TGTGCCAGCAGTGAAGCGCTGGGCCCCCACGGGACCCAGTACTTC. This codes for CASSEALGPHGTQYF.

This clone was seen only a few times. V is TRBV19 and J is TRBJ1-5; D is possibly TRBD1 (5 bases). The germline V gene encodes CDR1 LNHDA and CDR2 SQIVND (reference sequence). The CDR3 is made up of 14 amino acids. Trimming shortened V by 7 bases and J by 0 bases, and 10 bases separated the two germline ends. CDR3 nucleotides: TGTGCCAGTAAGTGGGGCACTAGCAATCAGCCCCAGCATTTT. Residues: CASKWGTSNQPQHF.

The chain couples TRBV7-8 to TRBJ2-7, with TRBD2 identical over 10 bases. Germline trimming cut 2 bases from V and 6 bases from J; bases unmatched to any gene: 7. Germline-derived CDR1 and CDR2 are SGHVS and FQNEAQ. This CDR3 contains 15 residues. CDR3 sequence: CASSLMGLARGEQYF. The CDR3 nucleotides are TGTGCCAGCAGCTTAATGGGACTAGCGAGGGGCGAGCAGTACTTC.

J is TRBJ1-5 and V is TRBV9; D is uncertain. V was clipped by 7 bases and J by 0 bases, with 23 bases between them. This CDR3 is built from 18 residues. The V gene's germline CDR1 is SGDLS and CDR2 YYNGEE. The CDR3 protein is CASALDNPSGYSNQPQHF. The CDR3, as DNA: TGTGCCAGCGCCTTAGACAATCCAAGCGGGTATAGCAATCAGCCCCAGCATTTT.

The chain couples TRBV7-2 to TRBJ2-1, with 9 bases lining up with TRBD2. CDR3 length equals 16 residues. After removal of 8 bases from V and 8 bases from J, the junction contained 16 bases not matched to a gene. CDR1 is SGHTA and CDR2 is FQGNSA in the germline V gene. The CDR3 reads CASRPRAGGLSYEQFF. In DNA, the CDR3 is TGTGCCAGCCGCCCTCGGGCGGGGGGGCTGTCCTATGAGCAGTTCTTC.

With regard to this clone: One junction end does not reproduce the germline sequence, and a read error may be involved. V and J are TRBV7-7 and TRBJ2-1; 10 nucleotides agree with TRBD1. Germline CDR1 SSHAT, CDR2 FNYEAQ (reference sequence). This CDR3 spans 19 amino acids. Written as DNA, the CDR3 is TGTGCTAGCAGGACCGGGACAGGGGCTAGAAAGGGGGGCTACAATGAGCAGTTCTTC. As protein: CASRTGTGARKGGYNEQFF.

This clone was seen a handful of times. The chain couples TRBV7-3 to TRBJ2-3, with D possibly matching TRBD2 (7 bases). From germline, CDR1 is SGHTA and CDR2 FQGTGA. The CDR3 runs 15 residues. Trimming shortened V by 3 bases and J by 2 bases, and 12 bases separated the two germline ends. CDR3 region: CASSFSGGFTDTQYF. The CDR3 DNA reads as TGTGCCAGCAGCTTCTCGGGGGGCTTCACAGATACGCAGTATTTT.

This rearrangement joins TRBV9 to TRBJ1-2, with D unclear. The germline V and J ends were trimmed by 2 bases and 8 bases, with 10 bases remaining between them. Per germline, CDR1 SGDLS and CDR2 YYNGEE. The CDR3 totals 12 residues. DNA for the CDR3: TGTGCCAGCAGCGTCTCGGGGATGGGCTACACCTTC. It encodes CASSVSGMGYTF.

This clone was seen a handful of times. The chain combines TRBV2 with TRBJ1-5, with D perhaps matching TRBD1 (5 bases). Germline loops: CDR1 SNHLY, CDR2 FYNNEI. The CDR3 covers 15 residues. V was trimmed by 2 bases and J by 5 bases, leaving 13 bases between them. CDR3 nucleotide sequence: TGTGCCAGCAGTGAAATCCGGGGGTCCGATCAGCCCCAGCATTTT. This translates into CASSEIRGSDQPQHF.

Only a few counts were recorded for this clone. The chain uses TRBV15 and TRBJ1-6; tentatively, D is TRBD1 (5 bases). Germline lookup yields CDR1 LNHNV and CDR2 YYDKDF (reference sequence). The ends were cut back, 3 bases at V and 3 bases at J, with 6 bases in the middle. The CDR3 covers 14 residues. CDR3 sequence (DNA): TGTGCCACCAGCAGGGACAACTATAATTCACCCCTCCACTTT. It specifies CATSRDNYNSPLHF.

This chain joins TRBV7-2 and TRBJ2-5, with a possible D match to TRBD1 (6 bases). The germline V gene has CDR1 SGHTA and CDR2 FQGNSA. The V end lost 5 bases, the J end lost 3 bases, and 10 bases lay between the germline ends. The length of the CDR3 is 13 residues. In DNA, the CDR3 is TGTGCCAGCAGCAGGGGGACGAAAGAGACCCAGTACTTC. Translation gives CASSRGTKETQYF.

The CDR3 sequence: CSDSGGAEQYF. The CDR3 region has the DNA TGCAGTGACAGCGGGGGGGCCGAGCAGTACTTC. This chain links TRBV20-1 with TRBJ2-7; TRBD2 agrees at 10 bases. CDR1 is DFQATT, CDR2 SNEGSKA, per germline (reference sequence). V shed 7 bases and J 6 bases; nucleotides not matched to a gene: 3. The CDR3 runs 11 residues.

The V call is TRBV11-2, the J call TRBJ2-5, with D uncertain. V dropped 4 bases and J dropped 1 base, with 7 bases sitting between them. The CDR3 has 13 amino acids. Per the germline V gene, CDR1 is SGHAT and CDR2 is FQNNGV. CDR3 in amino acids: CASSSQVQETQYF. Here the CDR3 DNA reads TGTGCCAGCAGCTCTCAGGTCCAAGAGACCCAGTACTTC.

V gene TRBV30 combines with J gene TRBJ2-7; perhaps TRBD2 as D (6 bases). Deletions cut 3 bases from V and 2 bases from J, with 14 bases between. The CDR3 loop spans 14 amino acids. CDR1 is GTSNPN, CDR2 SVGIG, per germline (reference sequence). The CDR3 region is CAWRKGAGTYEQYF. CDR3 bases: TGTGCCTGGAGGAAAGGAGCGGGCACCTACGAGCAGTACTTC.

V and J are TRBV19 and TRBJ1-1; unclear D gene. The CDR3 extends over 13 amino acids. The V end lost 6 bases, the J end lost 4 bases, and 12 bases lay between the germline ends. Germline CDR1 is LNHDA and CDR2 is SQIVND (reference sequence). The CDR3 loop reads CASSLDGGTEAFF. In DNA form, the CDR3 reads TGTGCCAGTAGCCTGGATGGAGGCACTGAAGCTTTCTTT.

The gene calls are TRBV23-1 and TRBJ2-7, with 10 nucleotides matching TRBD1. TRBV23-1 is annotated as an ORF whose role is uncertain. This CDR3 contains 14 residues. Trimming at V came to 4 bases and at J to 6 bases, leaving 6 bases not matched to a gene. CDR3 DNA sequence: TGCGCCAGCAGTCCGGGACAGGGGAAGGGCGAGCAGTACTTC. Its protein product is CASSPGQGKGEQYF.

The genes are TRBV28 and TRBJ2-2; 8 bases align to TRBD1. The CDR3 has 13 residues. Germline V gene sequence: CDR1 MDHEN, CDR2 SYDVKM. The CDR3 coding sequence is TGTGCGACCCAGGGGGCAGGCACCGGGGAGCTGTTTTTT. This gives the protein CATQGAGTGELFF.

The chain employs TRBV28 and TRBJ2-7, with a weak D call TRBD1 (6 bases). The V and J ends lost 2 bases and 4 bases respectively, with 9 bases between them. CDR1 and CDR2 from the germline V gene are MDHEN and SYDVKM. The CDR3 totals 13 residues. The CDR3 sequence is CASSLARGYEQYF. The CDR3 nucleotides read TGTGCCAGCAGTTTAGCGAGGGGGTACGAGCAGTACTTC.

The genes are TRBV6-1 and TRBJ2-7, with 8 nucleotides matching TRBD1. The CDR3 totals 14 residues. Trimming removed 3 bases from V and 6 bases from J; junction bases left unmatched: 7. The germline gives CDR1 MNHNS, CDR2 SASEGT. CDR3 nucleotides: TGTGCCAGCAGTGATACAGGGGGTTCCGCCGAGCAGTACTTC. Translation: CASSDTGGSAEQYF.

This clone is labeled as medium-sized. V is TRBV7-9 and J is TRBJ2-5; D possibly corresponds to TRBD1 (5 bases). Germline V gives CDR1 SEHNR, CDR2 FQNEAQ (reference sequence). V was cut by 1 base and J by 2 bases, with 11 bases left in between. The CDR3 is 15 residues long. CDR3: CASSLVLDTQETQYF. The CDR3 nucleotides are TGTGCCAGCAGCTTAGTCCTGGACACACAAGAGACCCAGTACTTC.

In its sample, this clone was seen a few times. The chain combines TRBV9 with TRBJ2-7, with D possibly being TRBD2 (5 bases). V was shortened by 0 bases and J by 0 bases, with 10 bases between the two germline ends. Germline V gene data show CDR1 as SGDLS and CDR2 as YYNGEE. This CDR3 has 15 amino acids. CDR3 sequence (DNA): TGTGCCAGCAGCGTAGCTACGGGGAGCTCCTACGAGCAGTACTTC. Translating gives CASSVATGSSYEQYF.

Concerning this clone: The junction departs from the called germline gene at one end, perhaps through a read error. The V gene is TRBV7-9, the J gene TRBJ2-7, with 8 nucleotides matching TRBD2. The CDR3 loop spans 12 amino acids. Germline CDR1 is SEHNR and CDR2 is FQNEAQ (reference sequence). Here the CDR3 DNA reads TGTTCCAGCAGCGGGGGCGGATACGAGCAGTACTTC. It encodes CSSSGGGYEQYF.

V usage is TRBV5-1 and J usage is TRBJ1-2; TRBD1 aligns across 7 bases. In germline, CDR1 is SGHRS, CDR2 YFSETQ. J gave up 0 bases and V 3 bases, and 5 bases lay outside the gene matches. The CDR3 sequence is 15 residues long. Here the CDR3 DNA reads TGCGCCAGCAGCTATGGGACAGAGGCTAACTATGGCTACACCTTC. Its translation is CASSYGTEANYGYTF.

This clone was seen more than once but under ten times. The rearrangement links TRBV4-1 to TRBJ2-7, with TRBD2 matching 9 bases. This CDR3 is 12 amino acids long. J gave up 8 bases and V 3 bases, and 2 bases lay outside the gene matches. Looked up from germline, CDR1 is MGHRA and CDR2 is YSYEKL. The CDR3 DNA sequence: TGCGCCAGCAGCCAGCTAGCGGGGCAGCAGTACTTC. Residues: CASSQLAGQQYF.